The clone carrying this TCR beta chain came up a few times. Its antigen is not known. TCRdb analysed the reads with MiXCR anew, one entry per CDR3 protein. This sample has 380,000 or so distinct CDR3 sequences, with roughly 36% found just once. This entry is derived from a study of T cell repertoires in cytomegalovirus infection. Study-wide background: As its CMV epitopes, the study selected recently identified HLA-C-restricted and well-studied HLA-B-restricted targets. Public TCR beta signatures were indicative of both CMV infection and a matching HLA type.

Points from the study as a whole: Of the TCR beta families, the public ones yielded a cumulative frequency that identified carriers of CMV plus the relevant HLA.

V was shortened by 7 bases and J by 0 bases, with 16 bases between the two germline ends. CDR3 length: 15 amino acids. Germline V gene lookup returns CDR1 MDHEN and CDR2 SYDVKM. This TCR was recovered from a human donor in good health (CMV status not recorded). Some clones in this sample may be carry-over from other donors' samples. This chain joins TRBV28 and TRBJ2-7; no definite D call. The sample in question was cultured PBMCs, obtained from culture after CMV antigen stimulation. In nucleotides, the CDR3 is TGTGCCAGCACCTTGGGGTTGGTCGGCTCCTACGAGCAGTACTTC. It translates to CASTLGLVGSYEQYF.